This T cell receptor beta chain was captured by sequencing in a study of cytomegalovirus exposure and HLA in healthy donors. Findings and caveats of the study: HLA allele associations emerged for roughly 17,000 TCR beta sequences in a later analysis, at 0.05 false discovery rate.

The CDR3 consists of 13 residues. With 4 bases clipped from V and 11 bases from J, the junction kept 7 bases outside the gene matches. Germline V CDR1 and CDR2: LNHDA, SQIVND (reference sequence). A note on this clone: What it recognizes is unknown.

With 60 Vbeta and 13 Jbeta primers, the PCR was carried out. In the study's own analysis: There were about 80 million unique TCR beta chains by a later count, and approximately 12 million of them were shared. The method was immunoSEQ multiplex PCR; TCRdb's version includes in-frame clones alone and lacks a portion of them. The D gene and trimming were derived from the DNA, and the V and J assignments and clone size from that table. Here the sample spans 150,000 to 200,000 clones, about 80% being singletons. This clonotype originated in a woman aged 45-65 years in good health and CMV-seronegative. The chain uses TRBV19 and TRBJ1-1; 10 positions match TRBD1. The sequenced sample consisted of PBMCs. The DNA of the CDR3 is TGTGCCAGTAGTACCCTGGGACAGGGGTACGCTTTCTTT. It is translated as CASSTLGQGYAFF.